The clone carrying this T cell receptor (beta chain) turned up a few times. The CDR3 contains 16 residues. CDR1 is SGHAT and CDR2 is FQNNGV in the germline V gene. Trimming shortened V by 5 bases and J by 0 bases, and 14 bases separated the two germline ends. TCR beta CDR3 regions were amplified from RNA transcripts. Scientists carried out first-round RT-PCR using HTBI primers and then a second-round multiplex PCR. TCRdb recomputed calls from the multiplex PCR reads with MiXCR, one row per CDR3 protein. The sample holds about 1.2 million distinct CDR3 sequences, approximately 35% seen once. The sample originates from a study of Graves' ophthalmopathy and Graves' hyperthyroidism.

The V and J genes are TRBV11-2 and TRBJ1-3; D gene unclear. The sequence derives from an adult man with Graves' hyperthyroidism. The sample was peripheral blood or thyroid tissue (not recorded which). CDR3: CASSPLRRSSGNTIYF. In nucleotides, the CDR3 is TGTGCCAGCAGCCCGCTCAGAAGATCCTCTGGAAACACCATATATTTT. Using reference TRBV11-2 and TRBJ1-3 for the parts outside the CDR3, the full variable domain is EAGVAQSPRYKIIEKRQSVAFWCNPISGHATLYWYQQILGQGPKLLIQFQNNGVVDDSQLPKDRFSAERLKGVDSTLKIQPAKLEDSAVYLCASSPLRRSSGNTIYFGEGSWLTVV.